The present entry profiles one T cell receptor (beta chain) with its context. J was trimmed by 6 bases and V by 1 base; bases with no gene match: 7. The CDR3 covers 15 residues. From germline, CDR1 is SEHNR and CDR2 FQNEAQ (reference sequence). Some clones are missing from TCRdb's copy, which holds only in-frame ones; the method was immunoSEQ multiplex PCR. The profile shows approximately 110,000 clones, approximately 74% of them singletons. This sample was included in a study of blood T cell repertoires in COVID-19. Sequences were obtained from peripheral blood. This chain connects TRBV7-9 to TRBJ2-7; TRBD1 aligns across 9 bases. This TCR was sampled from a man aged 80 or over with COVID-19, enrolled during active disease. CDR3 residues: CASSLVLGQGGEQYF. The CDR3, as DNA: TGTGCCAGCAGCTTAGTTCTGGGACAGGGAGGCGAGCAGTACTTC.